This TCR beta chain comes out of a study of T cell responses to AZD1222 COVID-19 vaccine. The wider study: Second-dose groups at about 4 or about 12 weeks were pooled.

TCRdb's table, derived via immunoSEQ multiplex PCR, lists solely in-frame clones and lacks some. The sample includes about 100,000 clones, roughly 89% seen only once; the top ten take 15% to 20%. CDR3 size: 15 residues. V was trimmed by 4 bases and J by 2 bases, leaving 11 bases between them. Germline CDR1 is SGHDN and CDR2 is FVKESK. The study's findings and limits: Of the AZD1222 recipients, only 5 or 6 were seropositive at baseline.

A remark on this clone: Its antigen is undetermined.

Sequencing used peripheral blood, obtained on day 0 of AZD1222 vaccination. The chain combines TRBV14 with TRBJ2-2; perhaps TRBD2 as D (6 bases). This sequence was found in an adult in good health. The CDR3 spells CASSRGGPNTGELFF. CDR3 nucleotides: TGTGCCAGCAGCCGGGGAGGACCAAACACCGGGGAGCTGTTTTTT.